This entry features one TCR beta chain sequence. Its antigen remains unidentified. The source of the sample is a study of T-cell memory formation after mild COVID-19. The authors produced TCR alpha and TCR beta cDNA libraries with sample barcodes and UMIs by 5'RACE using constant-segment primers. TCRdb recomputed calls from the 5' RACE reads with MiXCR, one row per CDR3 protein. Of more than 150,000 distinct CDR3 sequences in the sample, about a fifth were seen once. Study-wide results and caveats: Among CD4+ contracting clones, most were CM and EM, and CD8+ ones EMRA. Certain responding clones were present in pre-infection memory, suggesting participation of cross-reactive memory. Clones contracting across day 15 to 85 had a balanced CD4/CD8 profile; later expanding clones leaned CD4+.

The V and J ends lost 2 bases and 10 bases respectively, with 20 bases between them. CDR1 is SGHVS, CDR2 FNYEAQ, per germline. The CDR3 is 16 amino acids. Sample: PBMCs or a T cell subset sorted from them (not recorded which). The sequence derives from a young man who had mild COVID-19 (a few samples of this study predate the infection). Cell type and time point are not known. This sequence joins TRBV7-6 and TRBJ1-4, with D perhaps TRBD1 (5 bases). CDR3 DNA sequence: TGTGCCAGCAGCTTACTAGGACCCACCCCGGGGGGAAAACTGTTTTTT. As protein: CASSLLGPTPGGKLFF. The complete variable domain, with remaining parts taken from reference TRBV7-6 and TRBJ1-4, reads GAGVSQSPRYKVTKRGQDVALRCDPISGHVSLYWYRQALGQGPEFLTYFNYEAQQDKSGLPNDRFSAERPEGSISTLTIQRTEQRDSAMYRCASSLLGPTPGGKLFFGSGTQLSVL.